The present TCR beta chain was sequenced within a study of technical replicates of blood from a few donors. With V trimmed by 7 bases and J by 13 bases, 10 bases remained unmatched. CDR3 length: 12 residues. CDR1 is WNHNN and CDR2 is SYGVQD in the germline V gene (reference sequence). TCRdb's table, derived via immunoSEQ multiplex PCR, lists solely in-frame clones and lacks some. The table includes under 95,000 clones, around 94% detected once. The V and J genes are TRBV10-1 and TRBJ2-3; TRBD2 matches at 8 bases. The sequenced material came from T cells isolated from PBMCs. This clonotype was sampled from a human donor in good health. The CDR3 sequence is CASTENSGKEYF. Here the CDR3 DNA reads TGCGCCAGCACCGAGAATAGCGGGAAGGAGTATTTT.